This is a list of T cell receptor beta chains from one sample in a study of a mutant IDH1 vaccine in newly diagnosed glioma. TCRdb's table, derived via immunoSEQ multiplex PCR, lists solely in-frame clones and lacks some. The sample shows over 30,000 clones, around 83% of them seen only once. The sample here was peripheral blood mononuclear cells (PBMCs), taken from a glioma patient treated with radiotherapy, temozolomide or both. These TCRs come from a man in his forties or fifties with glioma. Some clones in this sample may be carry-over from other donors' samples. Each CDR3 is given with its conserved first and last residue. Rows give clone size only sometimes, using once, few, many, or a class for an expanded clone.

j_gene	abundance	v_gene	CDR3aa
TRBJ2-1	once	TRBV6-5	CASSYTTRATQFF
TRBJ1-2	NA	TRBV11-2	CASSLYGQGNGYTF
TRBJ2-2	once	TRBV5-6	CASSWTSGARGELFF
TRBJ2-1	NA	TRBV7-6	CASSRGPTYNEQFF
TRBJ1-4	few	TRBV7-9	CASSPGRGANEKLFF
TRBJ1-2	once	TRBV12-5	CASGTGGAYGYTF
TRBJ2-1	NA	TRBV9	CASSVEGYLYNEQFF
TRBJ2-1	NA	TRBV2	CASKVESYNEQFF
TRBJ2-1	NA	TRBV14	CASSRGLAGSYNEQFF
TRBJ1-2	once	TRBV28	CASSLSTEVYGYTF
TRBJ2-7	NA	TRBV5-5	CASSLQGTHEQYF
TRBJ2-7	NA	TRBV7-9	CASSLTGRIDEQYF
TRBJ1-2	once	TRBV6-5	CASSPGSRAGYTF
TRBJ1-3	NA	TRBV5-1	CASSLGTSERNTIYF
TRBJ1-5	NA	TRBV18	CASSPYYLAKVNGSNQPQHF
TRBJ2-2	once	TRBV9	CASSPRSGTANTGELFF
TRBJ2-7	NA	TRBV4-1	CASSQGQAGEQYF
TRBJ2-5	few	TRBV28	CASSSTQETQYF
TRBJ2-5	NA	TRBV19	CASSIDSSKGTQETQYF
TRBJ2-3	NA	TRBV4-2	CASSLDPGTDTQYF
TRBJ2-1	NA	TRBV6-1	CASSELGPYNEQFF
TRBJ1-3	NA	TRBV7-8	CASSPRGGNTIYF
TRBJ2-2	NA	TRBV19	CASSTSGGTGVTGELFF
TRBJ2-7	NA	TRBV5-6	CASSKLHSLGYEQYF
TRBJ1-2	NA	TRBV6-9	CASSSRVRDGYTF
TRBJ1-1	NA	TRBV7-6	CASSAAGTVMNTEAFF
TRBJ2-7	few	TRBV7-2	CASSLEGRYPSYEQYF
TRBJ1-4	NA	TRBV5-1	CASSLVPRGTGDEKLFF
TRBJ1-4	NA	TRBV19	CASSIDPWIELFF
TRBJ2-5	once	TRBV7-9	CASGQGAQETQYF
TRBJ1-2	NA	TRBV5-4	CASRFGQVKGYTF
TRBJ2-1	NA	TRBV5-1	CASSIGTSGRALGEQFF
TRBJ1-4	NA	TRBV15	CATSVGQKTEKLFF
TRBJ2-2	NA	TRBV5-1	CASSSGSYRSTGELFF
TRBJ1-5	NA	TRBV7-3	CASLLKWKSNQPQHF
TRBJ2-1	once	TRBV29-1	CSVEGLAFNEQFF
TRBJ2-1	NA	TRBV4-1	CASSLGLAGVREQFF
TRBJ2-7	NA	TRBV6-1	CASSSRDKLSYEQYF
TRBJ2-1	NA	TRBV2	CASIIADLAYNEQFF
TRBJ1-6	NA	TRBV30	CAWSRQGKSPLHF
TRBJ1-5	once	TRBV6-1	CASSEGTFGGQPQHF
TRBJ1-1	NA	TRBV6-6	CASSLTITEAFF
TRBJ2-4	NA	TRBV18	CASSPPEGLAKNIQYF
TRBJ1-4	NA	TRBV7-8	CASSRQQGPYEKLFF
TRBJ1-5	NA	TRBV9	CASSVGFGDQPQHF
TRBJ1-1	NA	TRBV30	CAWTSGMVYAEAFF
TRBJ2-7	NA	TRBV6-1	CASRKQGLGYEQYF
TRBJ2-7	NA	TRBV10-3	CAISESLSSGPLNYEQYF
TRBJ2-7	NA	TRBV19	CASSAGTATYEQYF
TRBJ2-3	NA	TRBV5-4	CASSLSGATDTQYF
TRBJ1-6	NA	TRBV9	CASSPGPQGGPLHF
TRBJ2-3	NA	TRBV11-2	CASSHANGWDRVVKDTQYF
TRBJ1-1	NA	TRBV6-5	CASSYSTNPNTEAFF
TRBJ2-1	NA	TRBV5-4	CASSSPPFSYNEQFF
TRBJ2-6	once	TRBV4-1	CASSQEQGSGANVLTF
TRBJ2-7	NA	TRBV6-1	CASSTGTGGFEQYF
TRBJ2-6	NA	TRBV19	CASMEGAGGANVLTF
TRBJ1-5	few	TRBV6-5	CASRQGVNQPQHF
TRBJ2-1	NA	TRBV20-1	CSASSYNEQFF